This record concerns one T cell receptor (beta chain) sequence. Its specificity is unknown. Relative to the germline gene, one junction end is altered; a read error may explain this. These data come from a study of shared clonotypes between healthy human individuals. Overall study results and limits: Several donors held about 5% of naive CD4 clonotypes in common. Specimens sampled were limited to blood, with tissue repertoires likely differing.

The material for each subset, its genomic DNA, was split evenly across several immunoSEQ plates. The repertoire was sequenced with immunoSEQ multiplex PCR; TCRdb's copy has only in-frame clones and lacks some. The table includes 950,000 to 1,100,000 clones, 75% to 80% detected once. Germline V gene lookup returns CDR1 MNHEY and CDR2 SVGAGI. This CDR3 contains 14 residues. Splitting of CD4+ cells produced CD45RA+ naive and CD45RA-negative memory subsets. Sample: memory CD4+ T cells from PBMCs. Subset here: CD45RA-negative fraction. The chain is built from TRBV6-5 and TRBJ2-3, with 8 bases fitting TRBD2. This receptor was identified in a man between 18 and 29 years old in good health. Some clones in this sample may be carry-over from other donors' samples. The CDR3, as DNA: TGTGCCAGCATACCCAAGGGGGGTCCGGGACTAGGTATTTTT. It translates to CASIPKGGPGLGIF.